What follows are 5 T cell receptor beta chains derived from one specimen sequenced in a study of blood T cells in healthy people across ages. A J-beta primer mix and a sample-barcoded 5' primer were used in a second PCR of about 7 to 12 cycles. MiXCR was run by TCRdb on the 5' RACE reads, yielding one entry per CDR3 protein. Here the sample spans some 710,000 distinct CDR3 sequences, less than 60% being singletons. The sample taken for sequencing was blood. The receptors shown here come from a man older than 75 in good health.

The chain is built from TRBV5-1 and TRBJ2-3, with 13 nucleotides matching TRBD2. The CDR3 length is 21 residues. V shed 5 bases, J shed 3 bases, and the junction held 21 bases outside the gene matches. Germline CDR1 SGHRS, CDR2 YFSETQ. The CDR3 loop reads CASRDRVPGLAGRLRTDTQYF. CDR3 DNA sequence: TGCGCCAGCAGGGACAGGGTCCCGGGACTAGCGGGACGGTTAAGGACAGATACGCAGTATTTT. Drawing the rest from reference TRBV5-1 and TRBJ2-3, the complete variable domain is KAGVTQTPRYLIKTRGQQVTLSCSPISGHRSVSWYQQTPGQGLQFLFEYFSETQRNKGNFPGRFSGRQFSNSRSEMNVSTLELGDSALYLCASRDRVPGLAGRLRTDTQYFGPGTRLTVL.

Concerning this clonotype itself: A much larger clone differs from this one at a single base, so this may be a read error. The V and J genes are TRBV5-1 and TRBJ2-6, with D perhaps TRBD1 (5 bases). From germline, CDR1 is SGHRS and CDR2 YFSETQ. There are 15 residues in the CDR3. The CDR3 coding sequence is TGCGCCAGCAGCTTGGCCTTTTCTGGGGCCAACGTCCGGACTTTC. Translated: CASSLAFSGANVRTF. Full variable domain (remainder filled in from reference TRBV5-1 and TRBJ2-6): KAGVTQTPRYLIKTRGQQVTLSCSPISGHRSVSWYQQTPGQGLQFLFEYFSETQRNKGNFPGRFSGRQFSNSRSEMNVSTLELGDSALYLCASSLAFSGANVRTFGAGSRLTVL.

The rearrangement joins TRBV3-1 to TRBJ1-2; 7 nucleotides agree with TRBD1. There are 15 residues in the CDR3. Germline trimming cut 5 bases from V and 5 bases from J; bases unmatched to any gene: 11. From germline, CDR1 is LGHDT and CDR2 YNNKEL (reference sequence). The DNA for the CDR3 is TGTGCCAGCAGCTACTACAGGGGCCCCCTTTATGGCTACACCTTC. Its protein product is CASSYYRGPLYGYTF. The complete variable domain, with remaining parts taken from reference TRBV3-1 and TRBJ1-2, reads DTAVSQTPKYLVTQMGNDKSIKCEQNLGHDTMYWYKQDSKKFLKIMFSYNNKELIINETVPNRFSPKSPDKAHLNLHINSLELGDSAVYFCASSYYRGPLYGYTFGSGTRLTVV.

This clonotype was counted once. This may arise from a read error, as a much more abundant clone is one base away. The chain employs TRBV12-3 or TRBV12-4 and TRBJ2-5; 7 bases line up with TRBD2. The V gene end was trimmed by 7 bases and the J gene end by 3 bases; junction bases not matched to a gene: 17. The CDR3 totals 17 residues. In nucleotides, the CDR3 is TGTGCCAGCAACCACCAAGCGGGACCTCAACTTAAAGAGACCCAGTACTTC. Protein product: CASNHQAGPQLKETQYF.

This clonotype came up a few times. The gene calls are TRBV7-2 and TRBJ2-7; TRBD2 matches at 8 bases. V was clipped by 4 bases and J by 1 base; unmatched bases: 6. Germline CDR1 is SGHTA and CDR2 is FQGNSA. CDR3 length: 15 residues. The CDR3 DNA follows: TGTGCCAGCAGCTCCCGGGGGGGGCGGTCCTACGAGCAGTACTTC. It encodes CASSSRGGRSYEQYF.